These 6 T cell receptor beta chains came from one sample sequenced in a study of T cell repertoires in ileal Crohn's disease. Time point indicated: neoterminal ileum biopsy at postoperative endoscopy, about 6 months after surgery. Generated by immunoSEQ multiplex PCR, the TCRdb table keeps only in-frame clones and is missing some. The sample consists of approximately 12,000 clones, about 67% of them appearing once. Sequencing was performed on ileal tissue. The receptor source for this set is an adult with Crohn's disease.

The V and J genes are TRBV5-1 and TRBJ2-6; D not resolved. The V end lost 0 bases, the J end lost 1 base, and 8 bases lay between the germline ends. This CDR3 is built from 16 residues. Germline V gives CDR1 SGHRS, CDR2 YFSETQ. The CDR3, as DNA: TGCGCCAGCAGCTTGGGCGGCGCTTCTGGGGCCAACGTCCTGACTTTC. Its translation is CASSLGGASGANVLTF.

The V call is TRBV10-1, the J call TRBJ2-5; no clear D gene. The CDR3 loop spans 14 amino acids. Germline V lookup: CDR1 WNHNN, CDR2 SYGVQD (reference sequence). V was clipped by 2 bases and J by 4 bases, with 11 bases between them. The CDR3 spells CASSEGGKGETQYF. The CDR3, as DNA: TGCGCCAGCAGTGAGGGTGGGAAGGGAGAGACCCAGTACTTC.

A few counts support this clone. The chain couples TRBV27 to TRBJ1-2; tentative D call: TRBD1 (6 bases). V lost 0 bases, J lost 6 bases, and 17 bases lay in between. Germline-derived CDR1 and CDR2 are MNHEY and SMNVEV (reference sequence). The CDR3 totals 16 residues. The CDR3 DNA is TGTGCCAGCAGTTTATCTCGCCTCAGGGGTTATGATGGCTACACCTTC. Its translation: CASSLSRLRGYDGYTF.

V gene TRBV28 combines with J gene TRBJ2-1, with D unresolved. The CDR3 is made up of 16 amino acids. The germline V gene encodes CDR1 MDHEN and CDR2 SYDVKM. Trimming pared 4 bases from V and 3 bases from J, leaving 16 bases between. This CDR3 is CASSSLSGSLYNEQFF. The CDR3 nucleotides read TGTGCCAGCAGTTCCTTAAGTGGATCCCTCTACAATGAGCAGTTCTTC.

The chain employs TRBV6-1 and TRBJ2-5; D not certain. The V and J ends lost 3 bases and 1 base respectively, with 9 bases between them. CDR1 is MNHNS and CDR2 is SASEGT in the germline V gene. The CDR3 is 14 amino acids. The CDR3 loop reads CASSEGPLQETQYF. The CDR3 nucleotides are TGTGCCAGCAGTGAGGGTCCCCTCCAAGAGACCCAGTACTTC.

This clone was seen more than once but under ten times. The CDR3 DNA reads as TGTGCCAGCAGTATAATGACAGGTGGGAATTCACCCCTCCACTTT. Translated, it gives CASSIMTGGNSPLHF. V gene TRBV27 combines with J gene TRBJ1-6; D perhaps matches TRBD1 (6 bases). Per germline, CDR1 MNHEY and CDR2 SMNVEV (reference sequence). Deletions cut 5 bases from V and 7 bases from J, with 15 bases between. This CDR3 has 15 residues.